A single sample gave rise to the 30 T cell receptor beta chains below, sequenced in a study of circulating and synovial CD4+ cells in juvenile arthritis. Sequencing was performed with immunoSEQ multiplex PCR; in TCRdb, only in-frame clones are kept and a portion is missing. The sample has fewer than 35,000 clones; around 95% are singletons. Specimen: CD4+ T cells from blood. These TCRs come from a human donor with juvenile idiopathic arthritis.

J is TRBJ2-3 and V is TRBV15; 10 bases map to TRBD1. The CDR3 is made up of 16 amino acids. Germline values: CDR1 LNHNV, CDR2 YYDKDF (reference sequence). V was clipped by 5 bases and J by 1 base; unmatched bases: 6. The CDR3 is CATSPDGTGGTDTQYF. The CDR3 DNA is TGTGCCACCAGCCCAGATGGGACAGGGGGCACAGATACGCAGTATTTT.

J is TRBJ2-5 and V is TRBV4-1, with 9 positions matching TRBD1. The CDR3 sequence is 15 residues long. Germline values: CDR1 MGHRA, CDR2 YSYEKL. The V and J ends lost 4 bases and 5 bases, in that order; junction bases with no gene match: 8. Here the CDR3 DNA reads TGCGCCAGCAGCCCGGGACAGGGAACGGGGGAGACCCAGTACTTC. Translating it yields CASSPGQGTGETQYF.

The chain joins TRBV5-1 to TRBJ1-3; 8 nucleotides match TRBD1. The CDR3 contains 15 residues. The V gene end was trimmed by 0 bases and the J gene end by 4 bases; junction bases not matched to a gene: 3. Germline CDR1 SGHRS, CDR2 YFSETQ. CDR3 protein: CASSLGGTGGNTIYF. As DNA, the CDR3 is TGCGCCAGCAGCTTGGGTGGGACAGGAGGAAACACCATATATTTT.

V gene TRBV14 combines with J gene TRBJ2-3, with D unresolved. The CDR3 has 12 amino acids. Between the trimmed V and J ends, which lost 4 bases and 5 bases, there was a span of 7 bases. Germline V gene lookup returns CDR1 SGHDN and CDR2 FVKESK. The DNA for the CDR3 is TGTGCCAGCAGCCCGGGTGGAGATACGCAGTATTTT. Protein product: CASSPGGDTQYF.

This clone has a handful of counts. This chain uses TRBV6-5 with TRBJ2-3; TRBD1 matches 11 bases. The V gene's germline CDR1 is MNHEY and CDR2 SVGAGI. V dropped 4 bases and J dropped 7; count of bases not matched to a gene: 4. The CDR3 is 14 residues long. The CDR3 DNA reads as TGTGCCAGCAGTTCGGGACAGGGGGGACATACGCAGTATTTT. It encodes CASSSGQGGHTQYF.

This clone was counted a single time. The genes are TRBV7-3 and TRBJ2-1; 10 nucleotides align to TRBD2. The CDR3 is 15 amino acids. Per the germline V gene, CDR1 is SGHTA and CDR2 is FQGTGA. Trimming removed 5 bases from V and 8 bases from J; junction bases left unmatched: 9. The CDR3 here is CASSESGRARDEQFF. In DNA form, the CDR3 reads TGTGCCAGCAGCGAAAGCGGGAGGGCCAGGGATGAGCAGTTCTTC.

V and J are TRBV19 and TRBJ1-2; D may be TRBD1 (6 bases). The germline V gene has CDR1 LNHDA and CDR2 SQIVND (reference sequence). The CDR3 runs 15 residues. With 5 bases removed from V and 8 bases from J, the gap between germline ends came to 21 bases. This CDR3 is CASSVGQPIRFGYTF. The CDR3 DNA follows: TGTGCCAGTAGTGTCGGACAGCCCATACGTTTCGGCTACACCTTC.

V and J are TRBV27 and TRBJ1-1, with D perhaps matching TRBD1 (5 bases). The germline CDR1 and CDR2 sequences are MNHEY and SMNVEV (reference sequence). Trimming shortened V by 6 bases and J by 0 bases, and 17 bases separated the two germline ends. The CDR3 runs to 16 residues. The CDR3 protein is CASRDPGRGMNTEAFF. In nucleotides, the CDR3 is TGTGCCAGCAGGGACCCGGGGCGGGGGATGAACACTGAAGCTTTCTTT.

This CDR3 reads CAWSLGTVTYEQYF. CDR3 DNA sequence: TGTGCCTGGAGTCTCGGGACAGTCACCTACGAGCAGTACTTC. The chain carries TRBV30 and TRBJ2-7; 7 bases map to TRBD1. The V gene's germline CDR1 is GTSNPN and CDR2 SVGIG (reference sequence). Trimming took 2 bases from V and 2 from J; bases not matched to a gene: 6. The length of the CDR3 is 14 residues.

The rearrangement uses TRBV7-9 and TRBJ2-2; tentatively, D is TRBD1 (6 bases). Trimming took 1 base from V and 6 from J, leaving 6 bases between them. Germline CDR1 and CDR2: SEHNR and FQNEAQ (reference sequence). This CDR3 region has 13 residues. This chain's CDR3 is CASSLGTAGELFF. The DNA of the CDR3 is TGTGCCAGCAGCTTAGGGACAGCCGGGGAGCTGTTTTTT. Filled out from reference TRBV7-9 and TRBJ2-2, the complete variable domain reads DTGVSQNPRHKITKRGQNVTFRCDPISEHNRLYWYRQTLGQGPEFLTYFQNEAQLEKSRLLSDRFSAERPKGSFSTLEIQRTEQGDSAMYLCASSLGTAGELFFGEGSRLTVL.

The chain has TRBV12-5 and TRBJ2-3; 8 positions agree with TRBD1. This CDR3 has 14 residues. CDR1 and CDR2 from the germline V gene are LGHNT and FRNRAP. The V gene end was trimmed by 1 base and the J gene end by 8 bases; junction bases not matched to a gene: 5. CDR3 sequence reads: CASGLGQTGGTQYF. The CDR3 coding sequence is TGTGCTAGTGGTTTGGGCCAAACAGGGGGTACGCAGTATTTT.

This chain links TRBV7-9 with TRBJ1-1; D might be TRBD1 (6 bases). CDR1 is SEHNR, CDR2 FQNEAQ, per germline (reference sequence). CDR3 length: 15 amino acids. The ends were cut back, 0 bases at V and 5 bases at J, with 13 bases in the middle. The CDR3 reads CASSLANRDMTEAFF. In DNA form, the CDR3 reads TGTGCCAGCAGCTTAGCGAACAGGGATATGACTGAAGCTTTCTTT. The entire variable domain, with the rest obtained from reference TRBV7-9 and TRBJ1-1, is as follows: DTGVSQNPRHKITKRGQNVTFRCDPISEHNRLYWYRQTLGQGPEFLTYFQNEAQLEKSRLLSDRFSAERPKGSFSTLEIQRTEQGDSAMYLCASSLANRDMTEAFFGQGTRLTVV.

The CDR3 loop is CASSVTGEAFF. The CDR3 nucleotides are TGTGCCAGCAGCGTGACAGGGGAAGCTTTCTTT. This sequence joins TRBV28 and TRBJ1-1; 7 bases are shared with TRBD1. Germline CDR1 and CDR2: MDHEN and SYDVKM. Trimming took 6 bases from V and 8 from J; bases not matched to a gene: 3. The CDR3 loop spans 11 amino acids. The variable domain in full, completed from reference TRBV28 and TRBJ1-1, reads DVKVTQSSRYLVKRTGEKVFLECVQDMDHENMFWYRQDPGLGLRLIYFSYDVKMKEKGDIPEGYSVSREKKERFSLILESASTNQTSMYLCASSVTGEAFFGQGTRLTVV.

This chain uses TRBV30 with TRBJ1-2; 9 positions match TRBD1. Unmatched junction bases numbered 7, after V lost 1 base and J lost 7 bases. This CDR3 is 14 amino acids long. The germline CDR1 and CDR2 sequences are GTSNPN and SVGIG (reference sequence). CDR3 in DNA: TGTGCCTGGAGTGCCGGGACAGGGACAAGTGGCTACACCTTC. Amino acid sequence: CAWSAGTGTSGYTF.

The chain joins TRBV4-3 to TRBJ2-3, with a possible D match to TRBD1 (5 bases). Trimming cost V 0 bases and J 1 base, with 5 bases left between them. The CDR3 extends over 14 amino acids. Germline V gene data show CDR1 as LGHNA and CDR2 as YSLEER. The CDR3 sequence is CASSQDRGTDTQYF. Here the CDR3 DNA reads TGCGCCAGCAGCCAAGACAGGGGCACAGATACGCAGTATTTT.

The rearrangement uses TRBV6-5 and TRBJ2-1; 8 bases align to TRBD2. V lost 2 bases to trimming and J lost 9 bases; unmatched junction nucleotides: 3. The CDR3 extends over 13 amino acids. The germline V gene has CDR1 MNHEY and CDR2 SVGAGI. The CDR3 region has the DNA TGTGCCAGCAGTTACAAGGGACTAGGTGAGCAGTTCTTC. This codes for CASSYKGLGEQFF.

This chain connects TRBV30 to TRBJ1-2, with 8 nucleotides matching TRBD1. CDR3 length equals 19 residues. Germline V gene sequence: CDR1 GTSNPN, CDR2 SVGIG (reference sequence). Unmatched junction bases numbered 17, after V lost 0 bases and J lost 2 bases. The CDR3 loop is CAWSVGSARTDRVNYGYTF. The CDR3 coding sequence is TGTGCCTGGAGTGTAGGCTCCGCAAGAACGGACAGGGTAAACTATGGCTACACCTTC.

This sequence joins TRBV6-1 and TRBJ1-2; a possible D gene is TRBD1 (5 bases). Germline lookup yields CDR1 MNHNS and CDR2 SASEGT. CDR3 length: 14 amino acids. Between the trimmed V and J ends, which lost 6 bases and 4 bases, there was a span of 15 bases. The CDR3 sequence is CASSPSGGGYGYTF. CDR3 sequence (DNA): TGTGCCAGCAGCCCCTCGGGGGGGGGCTATGGCTACACCTTC.

The chain is built from TRBV6-1 and TRBJ2-7; 11 bases map to TRBD1. V shed 6 bases and J 5 bases; nucleotides not matched to a gene: 6. The germline V gene encodes CDR1 MNHNS and CDR2 SASEGT. The CDR3 is made up of 14 amino acids. Here the CDR3 DNA reads TGTGCCAGCAGACGGGACAGGGGGTTCCACGAGCAGTACTTC. It is translated as CASRRDRGFHEQYF.

This clone was detected only once. J is TRBJ2-1 and V is TRBV27; D uncertain. V was pared by 10 bases and J by 4 bases, with 14 bases between. The CDR3 totals 13 residues. The V gene's germline CDR1 is MNHEY and CDR2 SMNVEV (reference sequence). For the CDR3, the DNA is TGTGCCAAGCCTCCCGGTGATTACAATGAGCAGTTCTTC. It encodes CAKPPGDYNEQFF.

Note on this clone: This specimen includes other DNA sequences encoding the same CDR3. This chain joins TRBV30 and TRBJ1-6; D is perhaps TRBD1 (6 bases). V was pared by 0 bases and J by 7 bases, with 13 bases between. Germline V lookup: CDR1 GTSNPN, CDR2 SVGIG (reference sequence). The length of the CDR3 is 15 residues. Written as DNA, the CDR3 is TGTGCCTGGAGTGTACGTCGGCAGGGGAATTCACCCCTCCACTTT. Protein product: CAWSVRRQGNSPLHF.

In DNA form, the CDR3 reads TGTGCCAGCACCGGACAGGGGGGGTCCTACGAGCAGTACTTC. Its translation is CASTGQGGSYEQYF. The chain carries TRBV6-1 and TRBJ2-7; 10 nucleotides agree with TRBD1. The CDR3 has 14 residues. The germline gives CDR1 MNHNS, CDR2 SASEGT. Unmatched junction bases numbered 4, after V lost 7 bases and J lost 1 base.

CDR3 in amino acids: CASSFSLNEQFF. CDR3 DNA sequence: TGTGCCAGCAGCTTTTCCCTAAATGAGCAGTTCTTC. V gene TRBV7-3 combines with J gene TRBJ2-1; no clear D gene. CDR1 is SGHTA, CDR2 FQGTGA, per germline. The CDR3 sequence is 12 residues long. With 3 bases removed from V and 7 bases from J, the gap between germline ends came to 7 bases.

The V and J genes are TRBV28 and TRBJ2-2; 10 positions match TRBD2. Trimming removed 5 bases from V and 2 bases from J; junction bases left unmatched: 23. This CDR3 has 22 residues. The germline V gene encodes CDR1 MDHEN and CDR2 SYDVKM. The CDR3 coding sequence is TGTGCCAGCAGTGCCCCAGCGGGGACAGCTAAACTAGCGGGGCTTAACACCGGGGAGCTGTTTTTT. This translates into CASSAPAGTAKLAGLNTGELFF.

The chain joins TRBV7-9 to TRBJ1-1; a weak D match, TRBD1 (5 bases). The CDR3 is 19 residues long. The V gene lost 1 base and the J gene lost 8 bases, with 29 bases spanning the gap. Germline assignment: CDR1 SEHNR and CDR2 FQNEAQ (reference sequence). The CDR3 sequence is CASSLVAGTGDWRGVEAFF. CDR3 in DNA: TGTGCCAGCAGCTTAGTGGCGGGGACCGGGGACTGGCGGGGGGTAGAAGCTTTCTTT.

The chain uses TRBV9 and TRBJ2-5; D possibly corresponds to TRBD2 (5 bases). Germline V gene data show CDR1 as SGDLS and CDR2 as YYNGEE. V was pared by 0 bases and J by 4 bases, with 13 bases between. The CDR3 contains 15 residues. The CDR3 reads CASSVGLIEGETQYF. For the CDR3, the DNA is TGTGCCAGCAGCGTAGGTCTCATCGAGGGAGAGACCCAGTACTTC.

This chain links TRBV19 with TRBJ2-7, with 7 bases lining up with TRBD1. J was trimmed by 3 bases and V by 1 base; bases with no gene match: 0. The CDR3 loop spans 13 amino acids. Germline CDR1 and CDR2: LNHDA and SQIVND (reference sequence). The CDR3 reads CASSIAGGYEQYF. The CDR3 DNA sequence: TGTGCCAGTAGTATAGCAGGGGGCTACGAGCAGTACTTC.

The chain has TRBV29-1 and TRBJ1-5; D may be TRBD1 (5 bases). CDR3 length equals 13 residues. CDR1 is SQVTM, CDR2 ANQGSEA, per germline. V gave up 7 bases and J gave up 7 bases, with 17 bases separating them. The CDR3 reads CSGLISEGQPQHF. In nucleotides, the CDR3 is TGCAGCGGCTTAATCTCGGAGGGGCAGCCCCAGCATTTT.

This chain links TRBV12-5 with TRBJ1-2; 9 nucleotides line up with TRBD1. The CDR3 contains 14 residues. The V gene's germline CDR1 is LGHNT and CDR2 FRNRAP. The trim removed 7 bases at V and 7 bases at J, leaving 10 bases unmatched. CDR3 residues: CASAPTGGATGYTF. The CDR3 coding sequence is TGTGCTAGTGCCCCAACAGGGGGCGCGACTGGCTACACCTTC.

The gene calls are TRBV1 and TRBJ2-1; the D segment call TRBD2 is taken from the table without a DNA check. TRBV1 has pseudogene status. The CDR3 has 16 amino acids. For the CDR3, the DNA is TGCACCAGCAGCCAAGTTAGCGGGACTATAGGCAATGAGCAGTTCTTC. This translates into CTSSQVSGTIGNEQFF.